A single sample gave rise to the 29 T cell receptor beta chains below, sequenced in a study of blood T cells in healthy people across ages. The authors ran a second PCR of about 6 to 11 cycles using a sample-barcoded 5' primer and a J-beta primer mix. From the 5' RACE reads, TCRdb called clonotypes with MiXCR, one entry per CDR3 protein. The sample includes fewer than 1,200,000 distinct CDR3 sequences, 20% to 25% of them seen just once. This sample also belongs to another study, concerning T cells of mothers and their children.

Sequences were obtained from blood. Every receptor here comes from a girl aged 2-10 years in good health.

V is TRBV9 and J is TRBJ2-3; tentative D call: TRBD2 (7 bases). Trimming cost V 2 bases and J 3 bases, with 22 bases left between them. In germline, CDR1 is SGDLS, CDR2 YYNGEE. There are 18 residues in the CDR3. CDR3 protein: CASSVTLLGEGDTDTQYF. CDR3 DNA: TGTGCCAGCAGCGTTACACTGCTAGGGGAGGGGGATACAGATACGCAGTATTTT.

This rearrangement joins TRBV20-1 to TRBJ2-7; possible D gene TRBD2, 5 bases. Looked up from germline, CDR1 is DFQATT and CDR2 is SNEGSKA (reference sequence). This CDR3 has 16 amino acids. Trimming shortened V by 4 bases and J by 0 bases, and 19 bases separated the two germline ends. CDR3: CSAKRVLRLSSYEQYF. The DNA of the CDR3 is TGCAGTGCTAAGAGGGTCCTCCGGTTGAGCTCCTACGAGCAGTACTTC.

This clonotype came up a few times. The rearrangement uses TRBV4-2 and TRBJ1-5; 8 positions agree with TRBD1. This CDR3 spans 15 amino acids. In germline, CDR1 is LGHNA, CDR2 YNFKEQ. V lost 8 bases, J lost 5 bases, and 11 bases stayed unmatched. The CDR3 loop reads CASAEGQGADQPQHF. CDR3 bases: TGTGCCAGCGCCGAAGGGCAGGGGGCGGATCAGCCCCAGCATTTT.

The chain is built from TRBV4-1 and TRBJ2-5, with no clear D. The V gene's germline CDR1 is MGHRA and CDR2 YSYEKL. V gave up 4 bases and J gave up 1 base, with 16 bases separating them. This CDR3 is 16 amino acids long. The CDR3 region is CASSLRALTPQETQYF. CDR3 coding DNA: TGCGCCAGCAGCCTACGGGCCCTCACTCCCCAAGAGACCCAGTACTTC.

A few counts support this clonotype. This chain connects TRBV11-2 to TRBJ2-5, with D unclear. Germline assignment: CDR1 SGHAT and CDR2 FQNNGV. The CDR3 sequence is 13 residues long. The V gene lost 0 bases and the J gene lost 5 bases, with 7 bases spanning the gap. The CDR3 nucleotides are TGTGCCAGCAGCTTAGACGGGCACGAGACCCAGTACTTC. Translating gives CASSLDGHETQYF.

In this sample, this clonotype turned up a few times. The chain employs TRBV2 and TRBJ1-1, with D perhaps TRBD1 (5 bases). Trimming cost V 7 bases and J 3 bases, with 12 bases left between them. This CDR3 is 13 amino acids long. The germline V gene has CDR1 SNHLY and CDR2 FYNNEI. The CDR3 protein is CASNTRGDTEAFF. For the CDR3, the DNA is TGTGCCAGCAATACGAGGGGAGACACTGAAGCTTTCTTT.

This clonotype has a handful of counts. V and J are TRBV6-6 and TRBJ1-2; no definite D call. This CDR3 is 13 amino acids long. The V and J ends lost 4 bases and 3 bases respectively, with 9 bases between them. Germline CDR1 and CDR2: MNHNY and SVGAGI (reference sequence). The CDR3 bases are TGTGCCAGCAGTTCTGAGAGGGACTATGGCTACACCTTC. Its translation: CASSSERDYGYTF.

The V and J genes are TRBV20-1 and TRBJ2-5; no firm D call. Deletions cut 6 bases from V and 1 base from J, with 9 bases between. The length of the CDR3 is 12 residues. Germline V gene data show CDR1 as DFQATT and CDR2 as SNEGSKA (reference sequence). CDR3 sequence (DNA): TGCAGTGCCTCCAATCCCCAAGAGACCCAGTACTTC. This translates into CSASNPQETQYF.

This rearrangement joins TRBV7-9 to TRBJ2-3; D is perhaps TRBD1 (5 bases). Trimming took off 8 bases at V and 3 bases at J, with 9 bases between the two ends. Germline CDR1 SEHNR, CDR2 FQNEAQ (reference sequence). This CDR3 spans 12 amino acids. The CDR3 bases are TGTGCCAGCGACAGCGTAACAGATACGCAGTATTTT. It is translated as CASDSVTDTQYF.

This clonotype showed up just a few times. This chain links TRBV6-5 with TRBJ2-5; the match to TRBD1 covers 8 bases. V was clipped by 6 bases and J by 3 bases; unmatched bases: 6. The CDR3 totals 14 residues. CDR1 is MNHEY, CDR2 SVGAGI, per germline. The CDR3 protein is CASSHRDRKETQYF. The CDR3 DNA reads as TGTGCCAGCAGCCACCGGGACAGGAAAGAGACCCAGTACTTC.

Concerning this clonotype itself: Germline and junction disagree at one end, which may indicate a read error. V and J are TRBV7-2 and TRBJ2-2, with TRBD2 as a possible D gene (5 bases). Germline CDR1 and CDR2: SGHTA and FQGNSA. The CDR3 has 17 residues. CDR3 in amino acids: CASSLSSAISQSGELFF. The CDR3 DNA follows: TGTGCCAGCAGCTTATCATCCGCCATATCCCAATCCGGGGAGCTGTTCTTT.

This chain uses TRBV29-1 with TRBJ2-2; D perhaps matches TRBD2 (6 bases). The CDR3 extends over 14 amino acids. V lost 4 bases to trimming and J lost 4 bases, with 13 bases between them. Germline-derived CDR1 and CDR2 are SQVTM and ANQGSEA. Written as DNA, the CDR3 is TGCAGCGTTGGGGGGGTCGGGGGCACCGGGGAGCTGTTTTTT. Residues: CSVGGVGGTGELFF.

In nucleotides, the CDR3 is TGCGCCAGCAGCTTGGAACCTGGGACAGGCCAAGAGACCCAGTACTTC. Its translation is CASSLEPGTGQETQYF. V is TRBV5-1 and J is TRBJ2-5, with 8 bases identical to TRBD1. Germline V gives CDR1 SGHRS, CDR2 YFSETQ. Germline trimming cut 0 bases from V and 1 base from J; bases unmatched to any gene: 5. The CDR3 covers 16 residues. The full variable domain, completed using reference TRBV5-1 and TRBJ2-5, is KAGVTQTPRYLIKTRGQQVTLSCSPISGHRSVSWYQQTPGQGLQFLFEYFSETQRNKGNFPGRFSGRQFSNSRSEMNVSTLELGDSALYLCASSLEPGTGQETQYFGPGTRLLVL.

This sequence joins TRBV5-1 and TRBJ2-7, with D hard to call. The CDR3 length is 13 residues. V gave up 3 bases and J gave up 1 base, with 8 bases separating them. The germline gives CDR1 SGHRS, CDR2 YFSETQ. Written as DNA, the CDR3 is TGCGCCAGCAGCTCGGCTCAATCCTACGAGCAGTACTTC. This encodes CASSSAQSYEQYF.

This clonotype has just a few counts. The chain joins TRBV2 to TRBJ2-1; TRBD2 matches at 10 bases. From germline, CDR1 is SNHLY and CDR2 FYNNEI. The CDR3 contains 15 residues. The V and J ends lost 4 bases and 8 bases, in that order; junction bases with no gene match: 8. The CDR3 DNA sequence: TGTGCCAGCAGTGCTAGCGGGGGCTTGGTCGATGAGCAGTTCTTC. This codes for CASSASGGLVDEQFF.

This clonotype was seen only once. The rearrangement uses TRBV15 and TRBJ1-5, with D possibly matching TRBD1 (5 bases). The CDR3 totals 19 residues. The V and J ends lost 1 base and 0 bases respectively, with 19 bases between them. Per germline, CDR1 LNHNV and CDR2 YYDKDF (reference sequence). The CDR3 DNA sequence: TGTGCCACCAGCAGAGTAAGTCGGGACGCACCTCTTAGCAATCAGCCCCAGCATTTT. Protein sequence: CATSRVSRDAPLSNQPQHF.

In its sample, this clonotype was seen a few times. Compared with germline, one end of the junction differs, possibly owing to a read error. The chain couples TRBV9 to TRBJ1-2; perhaps TRBD1 as D (5 bases). The CDR3 contains 11 residues. CDR1 SGDLS and CDR2 YYNGEE come from the germline V gene. CDR3 bases: TGTGCTAGCAGCGCGGGACCGAGCTACACCTTC. Translated: CASSAGPSYTF. Filled out from reference TRBV9 and TRBJ1-2, the complete variable domain reads DSGVTQTPKHLITATGQRVTLRCSPRSGDLSVYWYQQSLDQGLQFLIQYYNGEERAKGNILERFSAQQFPDLHSELNLSSLELGDSALYFCASSAGPSYTFGSGTRLTVV.

This chain joins TRBV7-3 and TRBJ2-1; 14 positions match TRBD2. After removal of 5 bases from V and 0 bases from J, the junction contained 9 bases not matched to a gene. The germline V gene encodes CDR1 SGHTA and CDR2 FQGTGA. This CDR3 is 19 amino acids long. The CDR3 coding sequence is TGTGCCAGCAGCCCCGCCGGGACTAGCGGGAGAAGCTCCTACAATGAGCAGTTCTTC. Its translation is CASSPAGTSGRSSYNEQFF.

This chain joins TRBV28 and TRBJ1-1, with 9 bases matching TRBD1. The CDR3 is 13 residues long. The germline gives CDR1 MDHEN, CDR2 SYDVKM. Trimming at V came to 6 bases and at J to 6 bases, leaving 5 bases not matched to a gene. The DNA of the CDR3 is TGTGCCAGCAGGTGGACAGGGGACCCTGAAGCTTTCTTT. It is translated as CASRWTGDPEAFF.

This clonotype is a singleton in its sample. V usage is TRBV10-2 and J usage is TRBJ2-7; D remains unclear. The V and J ends lost 4 bases and 5 bases respectively, with 12 bases between them. Germline loops: CDR1 WSHSY, CDR2 SAAADI. The CDR3 is made up of 13 amino acids. CDR3 region: CASSVPRLDEQYF. CDR3 DNA sequence: TGCGCCAGCAGTGTTCCCCGATTAGACGAGCAGTACTTC.

The chain is built from TRBV24-1 and TRBJ2-5; D remains ambiguous. The better agreement between TRBJ2-1 and the DNA end casts doubt on the J call. Germline CDR1 and CDR2: KGHDR and SFDVKD. The CDR3 totals 14 residues. CDR3 amino acids: CATSAGTESNEQFF. The DNA of the CDR3 is TGTGCCACCAGTGCCGGAACGGAAAGCAATGAGCAGTTCTTC.

The chain employs TRBV6-5 and TRBJ2-1; 8 bases match TRBD1. With 2 bases clipped from V and 7 bases from J, the junction kept 4 bases outside the gene matches. The CDR3 contains 14 residues. Germline assignment: CDR1 MNHEY and CDR2 SVGAGI. The CDR3 sequence: CASSYRDRWNEQFF. The CDR3 region has the DNA TGTGCCAGCAGTTACCGGGACAGGTGGAATGAGCAGTTCTTC.

The chain combines TRBV4-3 with TRBJ2-1; TRBD2 agrees at 7 bases. Germline lookup yields CDR1 LGHNA and CDR2 YSLEER. J gave up 2 bases and V 0 bases, and 4 bases lay outside the gene matches. CDR3 length equals 16 residues. The CDR3 nucleotides are TGCGCCAGCAGCCAAGAAACGGGGGGTCCCTACAATGAGCAGTTCTTC. It translates to CASSQETGGPYNEQFF.

This clonotype has more than one count but fewer than ten. The chain links TRBV11-2 to TRBJ2-6; 8 bases are shared with TRBD2. The germline gives CDR1 SGHAT, CDR2 FQNNGV. The CDR3 spans 18 residues. V lost 4 bases and J lost 2; bases outside the gene matches: 10. CDR3: CASSYHFERETGANVLTF. The CDR3 DNA is TGTGCCAGCAGCTATCATTTCGAGCGGGAGACTGGGGCCAACGTCCTGACTTTC.

The chain joins TRBV7-2 to TRBJ2-5; the match to TRBD2 covers 8 bases. The end of the DNA fits TRBJ2-7 better, so the J call may be wrong. CDR3 length: 14 amino acids. Germline values: CDR1 SGHTA, CDR2 FQGNSA. The CDR3 nucleotides are TGTGCCAGCAGCTCGCCGGGGGGGAAAAACGAGCAGTACTTC. Amino acid sequence: CASSSPGGKNEQYF.

This clonotype was seen a handful of times. The rearrangement joins TRBV7-9 to TRBJ2-1; D not certain. Trimming took 8 bases from V and 2 from J, leaving 7 bases between them. The CDR3 contains 12 residues. Germline CDR1 and CDR2: SEHNR and FQNEAQ (reference sequence). CDR3 nucleotides: TGTGCCAGCTGTCCGGCCTACAATGAGCAGTTCTTC. It yields the protein CASCPAYNEQFF.

The chain joins TRBV13 to TRBJ2-1; D call uncertain. The V gene lost 4 bases and the J gene lost 7 bases, with 8 bases spanning the gap. CDR1 and CDR2 from the germline V gene are PRHDT and FYEKMQ (reference sequence). The CDR3 extends over 12 amino acids. The CDR3 DNA reads TGTGCCAGCAGCTCTCTAAGGAATGAGCAGTTCTTC. Protein product: CASSSLRNEQFF.

This clonotype was seen only a few times. Its ends do not fully match the called genes, so a read error is possible. This chain joins TRBV12-3 or TRBV12-4 and TRBJ2-5; 9 nucleotides align to TRBD1. The CDR3 has 16 amino acids. The CDR3 here is CASSLFWTGAPREQHF. The CDR3 nucleotides read TGTGCCAGCAGTTTATTTTGGACAGGGGCGCCGAGGGAGCAGCACTTC.

The chain carries TRBV3-1 and TRBJ2-1; 8 nucleotides align to TRBD2. CDR3 length equals 15 residues. Losses at the gene ends were 5 bases for V and 5 bases for J; bases not matched to a gene: 8. In germline, CDR1 is LGHDT, CDR2 YNNKEL (reference sequence). The CDR3 region is CASSGLAGRNNEQFF. The CDR3, as DNA: TGTGCCAGCAGCGGCTTAGCGGGAAGGAACAATGAGCAGTTCTTC.